A selection of T cell receptor beta chains follows, all from one sample in a study of T-cell memory formation after mild COVID-19. TCRdb re-analysed the 5' RACE reads in MiXCR, keeping a single row per CDR3 protein. The sample contains approximately 190,000 distinct CDR3 sequences, approximately 16% of which appear only once. Input material: PBMCs or a T cell subset sorted from them (not recorded which). Receptor source: an adult woman who had mild COVID-19 (a few samples of this study predate the infection). Cell type and time point are not known. Both conserved end residues are trimmed from each CDR3. Each record gives: V gene, CDR3 length, CDR3 protein.

v_gene: TRBV6-2/TRBV6-3; len: 12; CDR3aa: ASRSLQGNQPQH
v_gene: TRBV5-1; len: 12; CDR3aa: ASSSLEGGNTIY
v_gene: TRBV5-6; len: 14; CDR3aa: ASSQLAGPNTGELF
v_gene: TRBV19; len: 13; CDR3aa: ASSPSDSNTDTQY
v_gene: TRBV12-3/TRBV12-4; len: 11; CDR3aa: ATSSGGAGIQY
v_gene: TRBV7-8; len: 13; CDR3aa: ASSFSTGLNEKLF
v_gene: TRBV12-5; len: 13; CDR3aa: ASGFRQGRRETQY
v_gene: TRBV6-6; len: 13; CDR3aa: ASTRDSRNTGELF
v_gene: TRBV7-8; len: 11; CDR3aa: ASSYGFTDTQY
v_gene: TRBV11-2; len: 13; CDR3aa: ASSSLRGPYNEQF
v_gene: TRBV14; len: 13; CDR3aa: ASSQVEAVAGELF
v_gene: TRBV10-1; len: 10; CDR3aa: AWLATNEKLF
v_gene: TRBV6-5; len: 10; CDR3aa: ASYRGIGEAF
v_gene: TRBV29-1; len: 9; CDR3aa: SEGLNTEAF
v_gene: TRBV19; len: 15; CDR3aa: ASSIGGQGINTGELF
v_gene: TRBV5-1; len: 14; CDR3aa: ASALGGVGTNEKLF
v_gene: TRBV12-3/TRBV12-4; len: 14; CDR3aa: ASSTGTGFSLYEQY
v_gene: TRBV24-1; len: 13; CDR3aa: ATSDSGAGSYEQY
v_gene: TRBV9; len: 15; CDR3aa: ASSNRGRSGSPDEQY
v_gene: TRBV7-3; len: 13; CDR3aa: ASSLTKRGVYEQY
v_gene: TRBV4-3; len: 12; CDR3aa: ASSNGGGFYGYT
v_gene: TRBV20-1; len: 10; CDR3aa: SARTFTGELF
v_gene: TRBV29-1; len: 13; CDR3aa: SGQRTGGEFETQY
v_gene: TRBV7-9; len: 13; CDR3aa: ASSPPGLTLLEQF
v_gene: TRBV6-1; len: 10; CDR3aa: ASSTRSGHQH
v_gene: TRBV7-9; len: 12; CDR3aa: ASSFGRGPSEAF
v_gene: TRBV20-1; len: 10; CDR3aa: SARKSGTEAF
v_gene: TRBV4-2; len: 15; CDR3aa: ASSQATSGTPISPTL
v_gene: TRBV15; len: 13; CDR3aa: ATTRAGIGNYGYT
v_gene: TRBV11-2; len: 20; CDR3aa: ASSLVPTGTPIKGDVGNEQF
v_gene: TRBV20-1; len: 11; CDR3aa: SAPGQGGNEQF
v_gene: TRBV2; len: 12; CDR3aa: ASSEETGSYGYT
v_gene: TRBV5-6; len: 14; CDR3aa: ASSSTNFRVGETQY
v_gene: TRBV5-5; len: 13; CDR3aa: ASSLAPDQPGGYT
v_gene: TRBV15; len: 15; CDR3aa: ATSRGLQAGMNTEAF
v_gene: TRBV5-1; len: 14; CDR3aa: ASSLVTAGGANVLT
v_gene: TRBV2; len: 12; CDR3aa: ASMPGRGNTEAF
v_gene: TRBV18; len: 12; CDR3aa: ASSPTGAAYGYT
v_gene: TRBV5-1; len: 13; CDR3aa: ASSIQLQGNTEAF
v_gene: TRBV5-1; len: 11; CDR3aa: ASTPGPEGELF
v_gene: TRBV12-3/TRBV12-4; len: 12; CDR3aa: ASRQTGSGNTIY
v_gene: TRBV12-3/TRBV12-4; len: 11; CDR3aa: ASSLRRDTPRD
v_gene: TRBV6-1; len: 9; CDR3aa: ASKEGDTQY
v_gene: TRBV4-3; len: 16; CDR3aa: ASSQDRGGELNTGELF
v_gene: TRBV24-1; len: 12; CDR3aa: ATSDDRGNQPQH
v_gene: TRBV7-3; len: 13; CDR3aa: ASSLGGFDANVLT
v_gene: TRBV20-1; len: 12; CDR3aa: SAGDHLYPYGYT
v_gene: TRBV24-1; len: 11; CDR3aa: ATRGTGENIQY
v_gene: TRBV29-1; len: 11; CDR3aa: SGAVVPGNTIY
v_gene: TRBV10-3; len: 7; CDR3aa: AIDSPLH
v_gene: TRBV10-3; len: 13; CDR3aa: AISDPARRDTEAF
v_gene: TRBV13; len: 13; CDR3aa: ASSSGSLVGETQY
v_gene: TRBV6-5; len: 14; CDR3aa: ASSYSGQPSGNTIY